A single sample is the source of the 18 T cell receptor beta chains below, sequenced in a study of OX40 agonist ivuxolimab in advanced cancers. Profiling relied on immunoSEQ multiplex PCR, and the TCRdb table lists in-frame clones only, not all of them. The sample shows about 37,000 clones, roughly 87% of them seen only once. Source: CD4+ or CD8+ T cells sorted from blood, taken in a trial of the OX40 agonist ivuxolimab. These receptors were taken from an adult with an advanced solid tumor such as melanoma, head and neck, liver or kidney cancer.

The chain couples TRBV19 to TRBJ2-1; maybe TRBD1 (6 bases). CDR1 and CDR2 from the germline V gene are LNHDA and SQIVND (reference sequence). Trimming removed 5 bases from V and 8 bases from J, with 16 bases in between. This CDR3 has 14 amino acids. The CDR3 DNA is TGTGCCAGTAGTCCCCGGGCAGGGGTGCATGAGCAGTTCTTC. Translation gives CASSPRAGVHEQFF. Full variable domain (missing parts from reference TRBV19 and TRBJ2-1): DGGITQSPKYLFRKEGQNVTLSCEQNLNHDAMYWYRQDPGQGLRLIYYSQIVNDFQKGDIAEGYSVSREKKESFPLTVTSAQKNPTAFYLCASSPRAGVHEQFFGPGTRLTVL.

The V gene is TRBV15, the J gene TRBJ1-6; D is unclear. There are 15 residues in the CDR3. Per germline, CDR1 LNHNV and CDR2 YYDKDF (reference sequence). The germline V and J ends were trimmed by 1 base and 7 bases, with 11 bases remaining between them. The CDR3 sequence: CATSRVRATNSPLHF. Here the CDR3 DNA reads TGTGCCACCAGCAGAGTTCGGGCCACAAATTCACCCCTCCACTTT. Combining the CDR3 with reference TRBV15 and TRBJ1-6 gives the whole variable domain DAMVIQNPRYQVTQFGKPVTLSCSQTLNHNVMYWYQQKSSQAPKLLFHYYDKDFNNEADTPDNFQSRRPNTSFCFLDIRSPGLGDTAMYLCATSRVRATNSPLHFGNGTRLTVT.

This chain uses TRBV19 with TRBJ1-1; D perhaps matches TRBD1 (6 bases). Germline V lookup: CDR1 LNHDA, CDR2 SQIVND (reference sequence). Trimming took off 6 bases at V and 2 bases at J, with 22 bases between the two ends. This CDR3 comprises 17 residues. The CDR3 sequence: CASSEYRRGPGNTEAFF. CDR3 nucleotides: TGTGCCAGTAGCGAATATCGGCGGGGGCCGGGAAACACTGAAGCTTTCTTT.

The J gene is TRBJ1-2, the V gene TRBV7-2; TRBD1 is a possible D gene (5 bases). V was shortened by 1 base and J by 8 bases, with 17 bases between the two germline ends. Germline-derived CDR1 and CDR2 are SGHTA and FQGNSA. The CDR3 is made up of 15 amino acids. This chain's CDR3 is CASSLDGRDFWGYTF. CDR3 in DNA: TGTGCCAGCAGCTTAGACGGCAGGGACTTTTGGGGCTACACCTTC.

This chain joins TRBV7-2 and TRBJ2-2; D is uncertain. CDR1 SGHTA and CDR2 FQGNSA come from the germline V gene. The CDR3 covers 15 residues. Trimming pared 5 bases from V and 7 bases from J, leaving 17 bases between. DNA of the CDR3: TGTGCCAGCAGCCAAGTGGGCTTTGGGGACGGGGAGCTGTTTTTT. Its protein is CASSQVGFGDGELFF.

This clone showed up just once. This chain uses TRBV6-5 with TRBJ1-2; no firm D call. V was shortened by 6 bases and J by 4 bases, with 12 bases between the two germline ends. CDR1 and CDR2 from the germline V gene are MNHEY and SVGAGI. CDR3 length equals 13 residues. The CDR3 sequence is CASRSGPRYGYTF. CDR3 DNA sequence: TGTGCCAGCAGGTCCGGGCCCCGCTATGGCTACACCTTC.

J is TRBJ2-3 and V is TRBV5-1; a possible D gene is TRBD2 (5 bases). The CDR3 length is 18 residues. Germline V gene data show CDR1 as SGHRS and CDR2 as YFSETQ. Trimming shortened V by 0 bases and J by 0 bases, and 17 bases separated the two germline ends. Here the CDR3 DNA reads TGCGCCAGCAGCTTGGCCTTTCGGGAACCCCCTAGCACAGATACGCAGTATTTT. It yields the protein CASSLAFREPPSTDTQYF.

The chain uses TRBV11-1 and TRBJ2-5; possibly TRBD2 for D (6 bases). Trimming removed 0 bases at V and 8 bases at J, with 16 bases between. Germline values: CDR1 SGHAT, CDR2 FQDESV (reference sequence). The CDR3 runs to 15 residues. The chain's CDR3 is CASSLAPGGTNTQYF. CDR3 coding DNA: TGTGCCAGCAGCTTAGCTCCTGGGGGGACGAATACCCAGTACTTC.

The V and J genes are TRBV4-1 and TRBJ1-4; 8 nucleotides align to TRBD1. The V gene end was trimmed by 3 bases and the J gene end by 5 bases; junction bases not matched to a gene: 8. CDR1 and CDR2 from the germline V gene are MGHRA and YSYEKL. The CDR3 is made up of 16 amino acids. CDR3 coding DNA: TGCGCCAGCAGCCAGGACAAACAGGGGGGGAATGAAAAACTGTTTTTT. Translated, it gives CASSQDKQGGNEKLFF.

The DNA of the CDR3 is TGTGCCAGCAGTGCCGGGGGGGGAGCCTACGAGCAGTACTTC. Protein product: CASSAGGGAYEQYF. The chain is built from TRBV27 and TRBJ2-7, with TRBD2 matching 8 bases. With V trimmed by 5 bases and J by 2 bases, 5 bases remained unmatched. The length of the CDR3 is 14 residues. The V gene's germline CDR1 is MNHEY and CDR2 SMNVEV (reference sequence).

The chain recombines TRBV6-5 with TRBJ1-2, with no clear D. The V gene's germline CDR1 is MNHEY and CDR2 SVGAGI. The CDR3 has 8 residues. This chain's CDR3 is CGWTGYTF. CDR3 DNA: TGTGGATGGACCGGCTACACCTTC.

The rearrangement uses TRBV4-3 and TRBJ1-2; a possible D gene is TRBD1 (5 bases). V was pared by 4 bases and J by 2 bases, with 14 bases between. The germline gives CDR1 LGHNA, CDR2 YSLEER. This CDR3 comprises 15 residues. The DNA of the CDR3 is TGCGCCAGCAGCCCTCCGGGACTGGGGAACTATGGCTACACCTTC. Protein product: CASSPPGLGNYGYTF.

Here the CDR3 reads CASRANKNTEAFF. In nucleotides, the CDR3 is TGTGCCTCAAGAGCCAACAAGAACACTGAAGCTTTCTTT. V usage is TRBV7-9 and J usage is TRBJ1-1; no clear D. The CDR3 has 13 amino acids. Germline V lookup: CDR1 SEHNR, CDR2 FQNEAQ (reference sequence). V was trimmed by 11 bases and J by 1 base, leaving 14 bases between them.

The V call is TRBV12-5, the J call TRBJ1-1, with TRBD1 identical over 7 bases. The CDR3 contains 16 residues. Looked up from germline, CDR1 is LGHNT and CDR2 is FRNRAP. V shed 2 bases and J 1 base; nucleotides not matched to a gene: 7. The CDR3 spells CASGLPTGARNTEAFF. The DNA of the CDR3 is TGTGCTAGTGGTTTGCCTACAGGGGCCAGGAACACTGAAGCTTTCTTT. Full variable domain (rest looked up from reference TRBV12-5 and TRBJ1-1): DARVTQTPRHKVTEMGQEVTMRCQPILGHNTVFWYRQTMMQGLELLAYFRNRAPLDDSGMPKDRFSAEMPDATLATLKIQPSEPRDSAVYFCASGLPTGARNTEAFFGQGTRLTVV.

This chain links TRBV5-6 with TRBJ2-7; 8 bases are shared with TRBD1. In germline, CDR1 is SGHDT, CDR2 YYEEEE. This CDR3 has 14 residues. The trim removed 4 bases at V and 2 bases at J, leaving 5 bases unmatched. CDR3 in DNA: TGTGCCAGCAGCACGGGACAGGCAACCTACGAGCAGTACTTC. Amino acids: CASSTGQATYEQYF.

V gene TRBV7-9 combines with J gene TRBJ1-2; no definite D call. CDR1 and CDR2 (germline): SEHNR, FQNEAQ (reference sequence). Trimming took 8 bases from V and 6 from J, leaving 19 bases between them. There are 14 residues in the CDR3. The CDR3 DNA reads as TGTGCCAGCCCCCTTGAAGACGTCATGAATGGCTACACCTTC. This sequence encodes CASPLEDVMNGYTF.

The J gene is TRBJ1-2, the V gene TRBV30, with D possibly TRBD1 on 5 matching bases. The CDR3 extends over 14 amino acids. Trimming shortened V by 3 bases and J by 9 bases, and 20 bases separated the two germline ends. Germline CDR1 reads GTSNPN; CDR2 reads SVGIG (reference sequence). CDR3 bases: TGTGCCTGGAGAGGTGGAGGGGTCGGTTGGAGCTACACCTTC. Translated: CAWRGGGVGWSYTF.

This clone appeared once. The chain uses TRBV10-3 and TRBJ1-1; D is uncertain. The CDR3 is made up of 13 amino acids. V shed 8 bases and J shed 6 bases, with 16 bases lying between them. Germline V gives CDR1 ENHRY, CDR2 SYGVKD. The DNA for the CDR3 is TGTGCCATCCTCACCCCGGGGTTCGCTGAAGCTTTCTTT. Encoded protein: CAILTPGFAEAFF.